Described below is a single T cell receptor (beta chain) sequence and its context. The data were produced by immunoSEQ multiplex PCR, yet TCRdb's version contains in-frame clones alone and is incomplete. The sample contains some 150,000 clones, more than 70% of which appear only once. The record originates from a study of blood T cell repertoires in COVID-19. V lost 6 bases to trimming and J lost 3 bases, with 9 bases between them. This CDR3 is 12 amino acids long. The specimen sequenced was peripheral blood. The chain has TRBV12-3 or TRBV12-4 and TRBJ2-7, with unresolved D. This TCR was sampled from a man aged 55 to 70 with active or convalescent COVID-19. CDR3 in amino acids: CASSTGFYEQYF. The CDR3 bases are TGTGCCAGCAGCACCGGGTTCTACGAGCAGTACTTC.